The sequence of this T cell receptor beta chain was determined in a study of identical twins. Regarding this clonotype: Its antigen is undetermined.

TCRdb redid the calling of the 5' RACE reads with MiXCR, one entry per CDR3 protein. The data contain about 470,000 distinct CDR3 sequences, 20% to 25% of them singletons. General observations from the study: Sharing of beta out-of-frame sequences by twins showed a weaker excess.

Germline assignment: CDR1 SGHKS and CDR2 YYEKEE (reference sequence). The germline V and J ends were trimmed by 3 bases and 7 bases, with 20 bases remaining between them. The CDR3 loop spans 15 amino acids. This sample was also put to use in a study of T cells expressing NK-cell markers.

This TCR was sampled from a woman between 18 and 30 years old in good health. The chain has TRBV5-5 and TRBJ2-7, with a possible D match to TRBD2 (5 bases). Sequences were obtained from CD4+ T cells sorted from blood. The DNA for the CDR3 is TGTGCCAGCAGCTCCAAAAGCGGAGCCAGCTCTGAGCAGTACTTC. Amino acid sequence: CASSSKSGASSEQYF.